These 25 T cell receptor beta chains were sequenced from one sample in a study of T cells in Graves' hyperthyroidism and ophthalmopathy. The CDR3 regions of TCR beta were amplified from RNA transcripts. In the first-round RT-PCR of the TCR CDR3, the HTBI primer set was used. TCRdb redid the calling of the multiplex PCR reads with MiXCR, one entry per CDR3 protein. The repertoire includes fewer than 550,000 distinct CDR3 sequences, around 22% of them detected once, and 11% sits in the top ten. The source material was blood. The receptors were gathered from a woman in her thirties with Graves' ophthalmopathy.

The rearrangement uses TRBV11-2 and TRBJ2-5, with D hard to call. Germline CDR1 reads SGHAT; CDR2 reads FQNNGV. The CDR3 contains 13 residues. V lost 2 bases and J 4 bases, leaving 8 bases between the germline ends. The CDR3 bases are TGTGCCAGCAGCTTAATTAGGACAGAGACCCAGTACTTC. Its protein product is CASSLIRTETQYF.

This clonotype was picked up a small number of times. The V call is TRBV11-2, the J call TRBJ2-2, with a possible D match to TRBD1 (6 bases). CDR3 length: 17 amino acids. Trimming shortened V by 5 bases and J by 2 bases, and 18 bases separated the two germline ends. Germline-derived CDR1 and CDR2 are SGHAT and FQNNGV. The CDR3 bases are TGTGCCAGCAGCCCAACCTATGAACAGGGTAACACCGGGGAGCTGTTTTTT. Its translation: CASSPTYEQGNTGELFF.

There are many counts of this clonotype. The chain uses TRBV20-1 and TRBJ1-2; 7 bases map to TRBD1. This CDR3 has 15 residues. Germline-derived CDR1 and CDR2 are DFQATT and SNEGSKA (reference sequence). The V segment lost 2 bases and the J segment 3 bases; nucleotides outside the gene matches: 9. CDR3 amino acids: CSARLVTQGYYGYTF. CDR3 bases: TGCAGTGCTAGACTGGTCACACAGGGGTACTATGGCTACACCTTC.

This clonotype appeared many times. The CDR3 sequence is CASSLDRDEAFF. The CDR3 coding sequence is TGTGCCAGCAGCTTAGATCGGGACGAAGCTTTCTTT. The chain links TRBV7-9 to TRBJ1-1, with D perhaps matching TRBD1 (5 bases). Germline CDR1 reads SEHNR; CDR2 reads FQNEAQ (reference sequence). The CDR3 totals 12 residues. V lost 1 base to trimming and J lost 8 bases, with 8 bases between them.

The J gene is TRBJ2-5, the V gene TRBV15; 9 nucleotides agree with TRBD2. The CDR3 loop spans 14 amino acids. Germline CDR1 reads LNHNV; CDR2 reads YYDKDF (reference sequence). Trimming at V came to 3 bases and at J to 4 bases, leaving 3 bases not matched to a gene. The CDR3, as DNA: TGTGCCACCAGCAGGGGAGCGGGGGGAGAGACCCAGTACTTC. Its translation is CATSRGAGGETQYF.

This clonotype came up many times. This rearrangement joins TRBV28 to TRBJ1-5, with D perhaps matching TRBD1 (5 bases). The CDR3 loop spans 15 amino acids. From germline, CDR1 is MDHEN and CDR2 SYDVKM. V was clipped by 5 bases and J by 3 bases, with 14 bases between them. The CDR3 reads CASSPAVGVNQPQHF. The CDR3 DNA reads TGTGCCAGCAGTCCAGCTGTGGGGGTCAATCAGCCCCAGCATTTT.

The chain combines TRBV7-9 with TRBJ2-7; D possibly corresponds to TRBD2 (6 bases). Germline CDR1 reads SEHNR; CDR2 reads FQNEAQ (reference sequence). This CDR3 comprises 15 residues. The V gene lost 0 bases and the J gene lost 5 bases, with 14 bases spanning the gap. The CDR3 sequence: CASSLALEGKHEQYF. The CDR3 DNA reads as TGTGCCAGCAGCTTAGCTTTGGAGGGTAAACACGAGCAGTACTTC.

This clonotype occurred a few times. The chain uses TRBV2 and TRBJ1-1; 7 bases are shared with TRBD1. Trimming removed 7 bases from V and 5 bases from J; junction bases left unmatched: 10. This CDR3 is 14 amino acids long. The germline gives CDR1 SNHLY, CDR2 FYNNEI. The CDR3 loop is CASTRQGVWTEAFF. CDR3 DNA: TGTGCCAGCACTAGACAGGGAGTTTGGACTGAAGCTTTCTTT. Looking up the rest from reference TRBV2 and TRBJ1-1 gives the full variable domain: EPEVTQTPSHQVTQMGQEVILRCVPISNHLYFYWYRQILGQKVEFLVSFYNNEISEKSEIFDDQFSVERPDGSNFTLKIRSTKLEDSAMYFCASTRQGVWTEAFFGQGTRLTVV.

This clonotype was seen many times. The J gene is TRBJ1-5, the V gene TRBV12-3 or TRBV12-4, with D perhaps TRBD1 (6 bases). The CDR3 is made up of 13 amino acids. Trimming shortened V by 4 bases and J by 7 bases, and 11 bases separated the two germline ends. The CDR3 reads CASSYREGQPQHF. The CDR3 nucleotides are TGTGCCAGCAGTTACAGGGAGGGACAGCCCCAGCATTTT.

This clonotype has a count of ten or more. The genes are TRBV20-1 and TRBJ2-2; 7 bases match TRBD2. The CDR3 length is 14 residues. V was pared by 6 bases and J by 4 bases, with 8 bases of the junction left unmatched. Germline CDR1 and CDR2: DFQATT and SNEGSKA (reference sequence). The CDR3 region has the DNA TGCAGTGCGGGTGGGAGCGGGGTCACCGGGGAGCTGTTTTTT. It specifies CSAGGSGVTGELFF.

The rearrangement links TRBV7-2 to TRBJ2-2; D call uncertain. This CDR3 comprises 14 residues. Trimming left V 4 bases short and J 6 bases short, with 12 bases between. Germline V gene lookup returns CDR1 SGHTA and CDR2 FQGNSA. CDR3 DNA sequence: TGTGCCAGCAGCTATAGAAATCCACCCGGGGAGCTGTTTTTT. Encoded protein: CASSYRNPPGELFF.

This clonotype has only a few counts. CDR3 DNA: TGTGCCAGCAATCAACAGGGGTTCACCGGGGAGCTGTTTTTT. Its protein product is CASNQQGFTGELFF. The chain links TRBV28 to TRBJ2-2; 7 bases match TRBD1. Germline V CDR1 and CDR2: MDHEN, SYDVKM. V was pared by 7 bases and J by 4 bases, with 6 bases of the junction left unmatched. This CDR3 spans 14 amino acids.

The V call is TRBV20-1, the J call TRBJ1-5; no definite D call. There are 12 residues in the CDR3. Trimming removed 6 bases from V and 2 bases from J, with 8 bases in between. Germline V gene lookup returns CDR1 DFQATT and CDR2 SNEGSKA (reference sequence). In nucleotides, the CDR3 is TGCAGTGCCGTAATAGGCAATCAGCCCCAGCATTTT. Amino acid sequence: CSAVIGNQPQHF.

This clonotype was seen a handful of times. The DNA of the CDR3 is TGTGCCAGCAGTTCAGGGGAAAAAGAGACCCAGTACTTC. Protein product: CASSSGEKETQYF. The chain recombines TRBV6-2 or TRBV6-3 with TRBJ2-5; D is possibly TRBD1 (6 bases). CDR3 length: 13 amino acids. Trimming removed 4 bases from V and 3 bases from J, with 9 bases in between. CDR1 is MNHEY and CDR2 is SVGEGT in the germline V gene.

In this sample, this clonotype turned up many times. The CDR3 here is CSARDLLLGQGDEQYF. The CDR3 coding sequence is TGCAGTGCTAGAGATCTATTGTTGGGACAGGGGGACGAGCAGTACTTC. The chain links TRBV20-1 to TRBJ2-7; TRBD1 agrees at 11 bases. This CDR3 comprises 16 residues. The J segment lost 5 bases and the V segment lost 0 bases, leaving 9 bases of the junction unmatched. Germline lookup yields CDR1 DFQATT and CDR2 SNEGSKA (reference sequence).

A word on this clonotype: One end of the junction is discordant with germline, which a read error may explain. The chain carries TRBV10-3 and TRBJ1-3, with a tentative D call TRBD1 (5 bases). There are 13 residues in the CDR3. CDR1 ENHRY and CDR2 SYGVKD come from the germline V gene. The CDR3 here is CAISRVEGNTIYF. The CDR3 DNA follows: TGTGCCATCAGCAGGGTAGAGGGAAACACGATATATTTT.

This clonotype was recorded many times. J is TRBJ1-1 and V is TRBV7-9; the D gene is possibly TRBD1 (5 bases). Trimming removed 6 bases at V and 4 bases at J, with 15 bases between. The V gene's germline CDR1 is SEHNR and CDR2 FQNEAQ (reference sequence). CDR3 length: 14 amino acids. The CDR3 DNA reads TGTGCCAGCAGTTGGGAAGGGGTCGGCACTGAAGCTTTCTTT. Amino acid sequence: CASSWEGVGTEAFF.

As regards this clonotype: A read error may be the cause here, since a much bigger clone is one base away. CDR3 in amino acids: CASSVTVTQDYEQYF. Here the CDR3 DNA reads TGTGCCAGCAGCGTAACCGTGACACAGGACTACGAGCAGTACTTC. The chain joins TRBV7-3 to TRBJ2-7; possible D gene TRBD1, 5 bases. The CDR3 spans 15 residues. Germline CDR1 and CDR2: SGHTA and FQGTGA.

This clonotype was detected only a few times. The CDR3 region is CASSEEGGGTGELFF. Written as DNA, the CDR3 is TGTGCCAGCAGTGAAGAGGGAGGGGGGACCGGGGAGCTGTTTTTT. V is TRBV6-1 and J is TRBJ2-2; TRBD2 is a possible D gene (7 bases). Trimming shortened V by 1 base and J by 5 bases, and 11 bases separated the two germline ends. The germline V gene encodes CDR1 MNHNS and CDR2 SASEGT. CDR3 length: 15 residues.

This clonotype was seen repeatedly, ten times or more. The rearrangement uses TRBV11-2 and TRBJ1-3; 7 nucleotides match TRBD1. Germline CDR1 SGHAT, CDR2 FQNNGV. The CDR3 consists of 16 residues. Trimming at V came to 6 bases and at J to 0 bases, leaving 8 bases not matched to a gene. The CDR3 region has the DNA TGTGCCAGCAGTTTCACAGGGGTCCTCTCTGGAAACACCATATATTTT. This gives the protein CASSFTGVLSGNTIYF.

The table lists this clonotype with a count of one. The chain is built from TRBV20-1 and TRBJ2-4; D is undetermined. Germline V gives CDR1 DFQATT, CDR2 SNEGSKA (reference sequence). Trimming shortened V by 4 bases and J by 3 bases, and 7 bases separated the two germline ends. This CDR3 is 12 amino acids long. CDR3 residues: CSAKRNKNIQYF. For the CDR3, the DNA is TGCAGTGCTAAACGGAACAAAAACATTCAGTACTTC.

In this sample, this clonotype turned up many times. The rearrangement links TRBV27 to TRBJ2-7; 8 bases line up with TRBD2. The CDR3 runs to 16 residues. V shed 1 base, J shed 7 bases, and the junction held 12 bases outside the gene matches. The V gene's germline CDR1 is MNHEY and CDR2 SMNVEV (reference sequence). The CDR3 spells CASSLYAGGASEEQYF. CDR3 nucleotide sequence: TGTGCCAGCAGTTTATACGCGGGGGGCGCGTCGGAAGAGCAGTACTTC.

This clonotype was observed at least ten times. J is TRBJ2-1 and V is TRBV30; D gene uncertain. The CDR3 is 14 residues long. Per the germline V gene, CDR1 is GTSNPN and CDR2 is SVGIG (reference sequence). Trimming cost V 0 bases and J 6 bases, with 12 bases left between them. CDR3 DNA sequence: TGTGCCTGGAGTGTATTAGATCTGGGCAATGAGCAGTTCTTC. This sequence encodes CAWSVLDLGNEQFF.

The chain has TRBV2 and TRBJ1-2; 10 nucleotides line up with TRBD1. Trimming removed 4 bases from V and 7 bases from J; junction bases left unmatched: 9. Germline V gives CDR1 SNHLY, CDR2 FYNNEI. The CDR3 extends over 15 amino acids. DNA for the CDR3: TGTGCCAGCAGTGCCAGGGGACAGGGGTTAGTTGGCTACACCTTC. Encoded protein: CASSARGQGLVGYTF.

There are many counts of this clonotype. The chain is built from TRBV2 and TRBJ2-5, with 7 bases fitting TRBD2. V gave up 4 bases and J gave up 2 bases; unmatched junction bases: 7. The CDR3 contains 15 residues. Germline CDR1 and CDR2: SNHLY and FYNNEI. CDR3 protein: CASSADASGQETQYF. CDR3 sequence (DNA): TGTGCCAGCAGTGCCGACGCTAGCGGACAAGAGACCCAGTACTTC.